The 9 T cell receptor beta chains presented below share a single source sample, sequenced in a study of blood T cell repertoires in COVID-19. Here immunoSEQ multiplex PCR was the method, and the copy in TCRdb shows in-frame clones only, minus some. The table lists about 210,000 clones, 88% of them singletons. The material sequenced was peripheral blood. The origin of the receptors is a man in his 70s with acute or convalescent COVID-19.

This clone showed up just a few times. DNA of the CDR3: TGCGCCAGCAGACAGGGGACTAATGAAAAACTGTTTTTT. It specifies CASRQGTNEKLFF. The J gene is TRBJ1-4, the V gene TRBV5-1; 7 bases fit TRBD1. V lost 5 bases to trimming and J lost 2 bases; unmatched junction nucleotides: 0. The CDR3 length is 13 residues. Germline loops: CDR1 SGHRS, CDR2 YFSETQ.

The chain recombines TRBV6-2 or TRBV6-3 with TRBJ1-5, with D hard to call. Trimming left V 0 bases short and J 0 bases short, with 21 bases between. The CDR3 sequence is 20 residues long. Germline V gene data show CDR1 as MNHEY and CDR2 as SVGEGT. The CDR3 region is CASSYSGSRLRGNSNQPQHF. CDR3 sequence (DNA): TGTGCCAGCAGTTACTCAGGATCTCGGTTGCGGGGAAATAGCAATCAGCCCCAGCATTTT.

The rearrangement joins TRBV18 to TRBJ1-5; unclear D gene. CDR3 length equals 12 residues. V lost 6 bases to trimming and J lost 2 bases, with 5 bases between them. From germline, CDR1 is KGHSH and CDR2 LQKENI. The CDR3 DNA reads as TGTGCCAGCTCCCCGGGCAATCAGCCCCAGCATTTT. Amino acid sequence: CASSPGNQPQHF.

The rearrangement joins TRBV10-3 to TRBJ1-4; 8 bases align to TRBD1. There are 14 residues in the CDR3. The V gene's germline CDR1 is ENHRY and CDR2 SYGVKD. J was trimmed by 3 bases and V by 10 bases; bases with no gene match: 7. The CDR3 protein is CATATQGANEKLFF. The CDR3 nucleotides read TGTGCCACCGCAACACAGGGGGCTAATGAAAAACTGTTTTTT.

The chain recombines TRBV19 with TRBJ1-3, with no clear D. V lost 6 bases and J 0 bases, leaving 9 bases between the germline ends. CDR1 is LNHDA, CDR2 SQIVND, per germline (reference sequence). CDR3 size: 14 residues. CDR3 in DNA: TGTGCCAGTAGACTCGCCGGCTCTGGAAACACCATATATTTT. Protein sequence: CASRLAGSGNTIYF.

This clone was counted a single time. This sample also contains other DNA sequences that code for the same CDR3. The chain couples TRBV7-2 to TRBJ1-1, with 7 bases identical to TRBD1. Germline V gives CDR1 SGHTA, CDR2 FQGNSA. The length of the CDR3 is 14 residues. V lost 5 bases, J lost 1 base, and 4 bases stayed unmatched. The CDR3 region has the DNA TGTGCCAGCAGCCTACGGACAGGGAACACTGAAGCTTTCTTT. This translates into CASSLRTGNTEAFF.

This rearrangement joins TRBV7-9 to TRBJ1-1; D is unresolved. Trimming removed 0 bases from V and 4 bases from J, with 6 bases in between. Germline loops: CDR1 SEHNR, CDR2 FQNEAQ (reference sequence). The CDR3 is 13 amino acids. CDR3 protein: CASSLASSTEAFF. The CDR3 nucleotides are TGTGCCAGCAGCTTAGCTTCGTCCACTGAAGCTTTCTTT.

The J gene is TRBJ1-4, the V gene TRBV7-9; 11 bases are a match to TRBD1. Germline V gene data show CDR1 as SEHNR and CDR2 as FQNEAQ (reference sequence). Unmatched junction bases numbered 7, after V lost 5 bases and J lost 8 bases. The CDR3 totals 15 residues. Written as DNA, the CDR3 is TGTGCCAGCAGCCAGAGGGGGACAGGGGGAGAAAAACTGTTTTTT. Translation: CASSQRGTGGEKLFF.

The rearrangement uses TRBV7-2 and TRBJ2-1, with 7 bases that match TRBD1. The CDR3 covers 15 residues. The germline V gene encodes CDR1 SGHTA and CDR2 FQGNSA. The V and J ends lost 5 bases and 8 bases, in that order; junction bases with no gene match: 12. The CDR3, as DNA: TGTGCCAGCAGCCCACGACAGGGCCCTGTTGATGAGCAGTTCTTC. Its translation: CASSPRQGPVDEQFF.